This TCR beta chain derives from a study of OX40 agonist ivuxolimab in advanced cancers. About the investigation overall: Ivuxolimab was a fully human IgG2 agonistic monoclonal antibody targeting the costimulatory receptor OX40 (CD134). Patients were allowed to have had prior anti-PD-1, anti-PD-L1 or anti-CTLA-4 therapy, and 30% to 40% of the dose-escalation patients had been treated with checkpoint inhibitors. Intravenous ivuxolimab was administered to patients every 2 weeks at six dose levels: 0.01, 0.1, 0.3, 1.5, 3 and 10 mg/kg. Peripheral TCRbeta sequencing was intended to test whether TCR sequence diversity was altered and clonal T-cell expansion was caused by ivuxolimab. The paper describes the monotherapy dose-escalation part (N of about 55 patients) of the phase I trial of ivuxolimab. Partial responses occurred in three dose-escalation patients: two with cutaneous melanoma and one with hepatocellular carcinoma. A male proportion of 75% to 85% and a mean age of roughly 58 years, ranging from roughly 20 to 80, were recorded for the dose-escalation cohort. Of the approximately 54 dose-escalation patients, hepatocellular carcinoma was present in 19, melanoma in around 15, renal cell carcinoma in 9 and head and neck cancer in 9. What the work shows at the level of the full study, not this receptor alone: The antigen specificity of the clonally expanded peripheral T cells was not determined. Partial responders in the 0.1-3.0 mg/kg groups had among the lowest normalized peripheral clonal expansion, especially among CD8+ T cells. After ivuxolimab, expanded clones were on average more numerous among CD8+ T cells than among CD4+ T cells. Low levels of normalized T-cell clonal expansion were also seen in some patients who did not respond. Clonal expansion of both CD4+ and CD8+ blood T cells was observed from baseline to week 6 at doses 0.1 to 3.0 mg/kg.

Trimming removed 2 bases from V and 0 bases from J, leaving 17 bases between the germline ends. CDR1 and CDR2 are read off the germline V gene as SGHDT and YYEEEE. Taken from cysteine to phenylalanine, the CDR3 has 17 residues. Only the CDR3 portion is preserved as DNA: 51 bases, with reading frame beginning at the first base. The trial excluded patients who had a history of autoimmune disease or who were on systemic immunosuppression. Peripheral blood for TCR sequencing was collected from all dose cohorts at baseline, on cycle 4 day 1, and on cycle 7 day 1. Samples were obtained from an open-label, multicenter, first-in-human phase I dose-escalation trial of ivuxolimab. The trial enrolled adults with locally advanced or metastatic head and neck squamous cell, hepatocellular, melanoma or renal cell carcinoma. Before TCR sequencing, CD4+ T cells and CD8+ T cells from peripheral blood were sorted into separate populations.

For sequencing of the TCRbeta CDR3 region, genomic DNA was extracted from the sorted cells. The immunoSEQ Assay was used to sequence the TCRbeta CDR3 regions. Not all clones reach the TCRdb copy of this immuneACCESS table, which keeps in-frame sequences only. Checked studies attribute under half of the gap to unresolved V genes and leave the rest unexplained. Counted in this sample were 70,000 or so clones; 84% of them appeared once. Roughly 1.2% of the sample is held by the ten biggest clonotypes. This clone has a single count. Its antigen is unknown. No much larger clonotype is one base removed from it; base qualities were not supplied.

This receptor was obtained from an adult with an advanced solid tumor such as melanoma, head and neck, liver or kidney cancer. The specimen comprised CD4+ or CD8+ T cells sorted from blood, sampled in a trial of the OX40 agonist ivuxolimab. Here the chain combines TRBV5-6 and TRBJ1-2; TRBD1 is a possible D gene, resting on 5 matching bases. The CDR3 in this case is CASSFPPAEGSNYGYTF. DNA sequence: TGTGCCAGCAGCTTCCCCCCCGCCGAGGGGTCTAACTATGGCTACACCTTC.